This T cell receptor (beta chain) originates from a study of T cell responses to AZD1222 COVID-19 vaccine. For the study at large: Second-dose recipients at about 4 or about 12 weeks were treated as one pooled group. General study findings and limits: Unmutated regions of variants are reportedly targeted by nearly half of spike-specific TCRs. Only 5 or 6 individuals given AZD1222 were seropositive at baseline. Possibly, clonal diversity was underestimated; donors were largely white British and included more females.

The trim removed 4 bases at V and 2 bases at J, leaving 6 bases unmatched. There are 15 residues in the CDR3. Germline lookup yields CDR1 SGHRS and CDR2 YFSETQ. Some clones are missing from TCRdb's copy, which holds only in-frame ones; the method was immunoSEQ multiplex PCR. This table holds approximately 120,000 clones, about 88% found once. In regard to this clone: Its target is unknown.

This chain connects TRBV5-1 to TRBJ1-2; TRBD1 matches at 9 bases. The clonotype comes from an adult in good health. The specimen was peripheral blood, collected on day 0 of AZD1222 vaccination. The CDR3 coding sequence is TGCGCCAGCAGCCCATCCGGGACAGGGAACTATGGCTACACCTTC. Its protein is CASSPSGTGNYGYTF.